This entry features one T cell receptor (beta chain) sequence. Its antigen is still unknown. This specimen comes from a study of OX40 agonist ivuxolimab in advanced cancers. At the level of the study: The dose-escalation group included hepatocellular carcinoma, melanoma, renal cell carcinoma and head and neck cancer. Past anti-PD-1, anti-PD-L1 or anti-CTLA-4 therapy was accepted, and 30% to 50% had received some.

Clones were sequenced by immunoSEQ multiplex PCR, and TCRdb holds only the in-frame ones, with some missing. The data contain approximately 62,000 clones, approximately 88% of them singletons. The CDR3 spans 16 residues. The V gene's germline CDR1 is MDHEN and CDR2 SYDVKM. Deletions cut 7 bases from V and 5 bases from J, with 23 bases between. Points from the study as a whole: Clonal expansion by week 6 occurred in CD4+ and CD8+ blood T cells (at 0.1 to 3.0 mg/kg).

Systemic immunosuppression or autoimmune disease history was grounds to exclude patients. The chain links TRBV28 to TRBJ1-2; D is possibly TRBD1 (6 bases). This sample comprised CD4+ or CD8+ T cells sorted from blood, obtained in a trial of the OX40 agonist ivuxolimab. This clonotype was obtained from an adult with an advanced solid tumor such as melanoma, head and neck, liver or kidney cancer. This CDR3 is CASTSTGSSGGYGYTF. The DNA of the CDR3 is TGTGCCAGCACCTCGACAGGTTCGTCCGGGGGTTATGGCTACACCTTC.